A single T cell receptor (beta chain) is shown here with its context. The clone's antigen remains unknown. No base-level quality is on record; no much larger clone is a single base apart. The data are from a study of blood T cell repertoires in COVID-19 (dated by TCRdb to about 2020). About the study as a whole: The collaborator samples originated in the United States, Italy and Spain and spanned the acute and convalescent phases of COVID-19. The prospective study material was composed of cDNA or gDNA derived from T cells, B-cell-depleted T cells, or PBMCs. The dataset comprised deeply sampled blood TCRbeta repertoires from subjects exposed to, actively infected with, or recovered from COVID-19. The repertoires were released in a freely available public database meant as a resource for research on the immune response to SARS-CoV-2. The samples were drawn from two sources: the first 160 participants of the ongoing ImmuneRACE study, and 1,000 to 1,500 subjects contributed by 6 global collaborators. Sample metadata almost always included a de-identified subject ID, COVID-19 status, age in years and sex. HLA class I and class II types, where available, came from metadata supplied by the sample provider rather than from assay-based typing. Overall results and qualifications from the work: The quantity of clinical and demographic metadata differed by source and by participant and was supplied without curation.

The immunoSEQ Assay, a bias-controlled multiplex PCR, was used to amplify TCRbeta CDR3 regions from genomic DNA. For the original study's pipeline: Nucleated cell counts per sample were estimated from amplification of reference gene primers within the assay. To quantify the absolute abundance of each unique TCRbeta CDR3 rearrangement, sequence reads were collapsed and filtered. Productive Simpson clonality was computed per sample as the square root of Simpson's diversity index over productive rearrangements. TCRdb holds this immuneACCESS table with in-frame rearrangements only. Some clones are missing; in checked studies, unresolved V genes explain under half, and the rest has no known cause. Clone size and the V and J calls come from that table; the DNA yielded D and trimming. The sample table lists 250,000 to 400,000 clones, 89% of them with a count of one. Approximately 5% of the sample is held by the ten biggest clonotypes.

Participants in the prospective study were enrolled through a virtual design, were aged about 18 to 90 years, and lived in roughly 26 United States geographic areas. In the prospective study, participants were assigned to cohorts based on the clinical history participants reported in a screening survey and a study questionnaire. Recovered participants in ImmuneRACE Cohort 3 were defined by two consecutive negative NP/OP PCR tests, clearance by a healthcare professional, or resolution of symptoms. In the prospective study, mobile phlebotomists collected whole blood, serum and a nasopharyngeal or oropharyngeal swab from each participant. Participants in the prospective study had the option to provide additional blood draws and questionnaires over a roughly 2-month period. Prospective study blood samples were shipped either frozen or at room temperature before DNA extraction. This clonotype was sampled from a man aged 55 to 69 who had recovered from COVID-19. Sequencing used PBMCs or T cells enriched from blood (not recorded which).

The CDR3 protein sequence reads: CATRTGSSYNSPLHF. The nucleotides read TGTGCCACCCGGACAGGGAGCTCCTATAATTCACCCCTCCACTTT. The chain uses TRBV19 and TRBJ1-6; 8 bases in the middle match TRBD1. V lost 10 bases and J lost 0 bases, and the count of bases not matched to a germline gene is 5. The CDR3 goes from the cysteine to the phenylalanine over 15 residues. Left in the record is the CDR3 DNA by itself, 45 bases read in frame from the first base. CDR1 and CDR2 were assigned from the germline V gene (reference sequence) as LNHDA and SQIVND.